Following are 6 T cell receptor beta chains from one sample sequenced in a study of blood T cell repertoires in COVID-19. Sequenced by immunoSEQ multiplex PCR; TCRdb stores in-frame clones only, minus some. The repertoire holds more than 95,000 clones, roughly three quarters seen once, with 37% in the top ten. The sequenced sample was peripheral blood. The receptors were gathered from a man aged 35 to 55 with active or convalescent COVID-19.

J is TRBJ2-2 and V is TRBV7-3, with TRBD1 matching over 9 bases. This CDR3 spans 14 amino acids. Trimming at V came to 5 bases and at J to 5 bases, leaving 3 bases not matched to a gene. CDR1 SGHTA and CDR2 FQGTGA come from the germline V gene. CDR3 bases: TGTGCCAGCAGCCCCGGGACAGGGACCGGGGAGCTGTTTTTT. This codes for CASSPGTGTGELFF.

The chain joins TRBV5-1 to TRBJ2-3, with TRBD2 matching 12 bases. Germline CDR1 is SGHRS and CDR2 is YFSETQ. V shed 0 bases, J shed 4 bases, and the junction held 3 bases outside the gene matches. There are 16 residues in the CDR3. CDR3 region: CASSLGLAGVADTQYF. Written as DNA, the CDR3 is TGCGCCAGCAGCTTGGGACTAGCGGGAGTGGCAGATACGCAGTATTTT.

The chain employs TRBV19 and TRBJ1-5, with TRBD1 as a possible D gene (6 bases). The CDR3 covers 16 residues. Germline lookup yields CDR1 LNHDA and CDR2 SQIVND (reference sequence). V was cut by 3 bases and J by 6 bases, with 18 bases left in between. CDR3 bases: TGTGCCAGTAGTATGGGGGCTGGGAGGGGCAGTCAGCCCCAGCATTTT. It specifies CASSMGAGRGSQPQHF.

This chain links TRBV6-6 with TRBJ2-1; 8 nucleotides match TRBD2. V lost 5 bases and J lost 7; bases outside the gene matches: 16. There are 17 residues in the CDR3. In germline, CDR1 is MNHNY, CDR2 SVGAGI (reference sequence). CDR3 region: CASSHRRGVAGWNEQFF. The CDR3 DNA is TGTGCCAGCAGTCACCGACGAGGGGTAGCGGGATGGAATGAGCAGTTCTTC.

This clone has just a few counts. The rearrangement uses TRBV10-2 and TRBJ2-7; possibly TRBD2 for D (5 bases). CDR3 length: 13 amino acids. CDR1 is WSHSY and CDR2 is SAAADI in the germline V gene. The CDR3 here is CASSETSSVPPVV. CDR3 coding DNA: TGCGCCAGCAGTGAGACCAGTAGCGTCCCCCCGGTTGTA.

CDR3 coding DNA: TGTGCCAGCAGCTCTTGGAGGGGGCTCCCCCTCGACAATGAGCAGTTCTTC. It yields the protein CASSSWRGLPLDNEQFF. The chain has TRBV7-9 and TRBJ2-1, with D maybe TRBD1 (7 bases). CDR1 is SEHNR, CDR2 FQNEAQ, per germline (reference sequence). This CDR3 region has 17 residues. V lost 4 bases to trimming and J lost 5 bases, with 21 bases between them. Full variable domain (rest looked up from reference TRBV7-9 and TRBJ2-1): DTGVSQNPRHKITKRGQNVTFRCDPISEHNRLYWYRQTLGQGPEFLTYFQNEAQLEKSRLLSDRFSAERPKGSFSTLEIQRTEQGDSAMYLCASSSWRGLPLDNEQFFGPGTRLTVL.